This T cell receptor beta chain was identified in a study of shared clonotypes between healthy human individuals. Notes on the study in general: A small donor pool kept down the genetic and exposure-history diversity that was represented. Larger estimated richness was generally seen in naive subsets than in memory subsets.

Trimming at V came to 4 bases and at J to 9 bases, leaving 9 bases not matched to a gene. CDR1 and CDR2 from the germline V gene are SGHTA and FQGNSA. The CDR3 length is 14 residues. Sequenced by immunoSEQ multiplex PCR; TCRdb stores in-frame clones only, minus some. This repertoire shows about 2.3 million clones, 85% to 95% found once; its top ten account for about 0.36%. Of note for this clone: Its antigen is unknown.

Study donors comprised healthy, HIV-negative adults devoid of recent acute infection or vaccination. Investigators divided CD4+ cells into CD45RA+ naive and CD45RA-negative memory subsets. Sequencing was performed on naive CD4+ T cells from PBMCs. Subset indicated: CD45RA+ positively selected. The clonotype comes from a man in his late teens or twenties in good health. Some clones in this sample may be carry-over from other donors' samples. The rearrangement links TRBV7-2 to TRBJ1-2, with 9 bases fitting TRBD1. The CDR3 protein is CASSSQQGAFRYTF. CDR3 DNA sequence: TGTGCCAGCAGCTCCCAACAGGGGGCGTTTCGCTACACCTTC.